A single sample gave rise to the 3 T cell receptor beta chains below, sequenced in a study of CD8+CD57+ T cells in acquired aplastic anemia. Genomic DNA constituted the template upon which TCR beta VDJ and CDR3 profiling was performed. In TCRdb, the reads were re-called with MiXCR into one record per CDR3 protein. This table holds around 400,000 distinct CDR3 sequences, 60% to 80% found once. The sequenced sample consisted of sorted CD4+, CD8+, or CD8+CD57+ T cells (not recorded which) from PBMCs. The receptors were gathered from a human donor in good health, serving as a control.

J is TRBJ1-2 and V is TRBV29-1, with D uncertain. Germline-derived CDR1 and CDR2 are SQVTM and ANQGSEA. Trimming removed 7 bases at V and 2 bases at J, with 8 bases between. The CDR3 extends over 11 amino acids. The CDR3, as DNA: TGCAGCGGCTTGGAGAACTATGGCTACACCTTC. It codes for CSGLENYGYTF.

V usage is TRBV2 and J usage is TRBJ1-2, with 8 bases aligning to TRBD1. Losses at the gene ends were 7 bases for V and 7 bases for J; bases not matched to a gene: 11. The CDR3 is 14 amino acids. Germline-derived CDR1 and CDR2 are SNHLY and FYNNEI. The CDR3 nucleotides read TGTGCCAGCACTACGGACAGGGTGTATGGTGGCTACACCTTC. Amino acids: CASTTDRVYGGYTF.

This clonotype was found many times. The chain carries TRBV12-5 and TRBJ2-7; maybe TRBD1 (7 bases). The germline V and J ends were trimmed by 2 bases and 2 bases, with 19 bases remaining between them. The CDR3 runs 17 residues. CDR1 and CDR2 from the germline V gene are LGHNT and FRNRAP. CDR3 nucleotide sequence: TGTGCTAGTGGTTTGCCCCCTGGAGGGGGCCGTACCTACGAGCAGTACTTC. Its protein is CASGLPPGGGRTYEQYF. The whole variable domain, remainder taken from reference TRBV12-5 and TRBJ2-7, is DARVTQTPRHKVTEMGQEVTMRCQPILGHNTVFWYRQTMMQGLELLAYFRNRAPLDDSGMPKDRFSAEMPDATLATLKIQPSEPRDSAVYFCASGLPPGGGRTYEQYFGPGTRLTVT.